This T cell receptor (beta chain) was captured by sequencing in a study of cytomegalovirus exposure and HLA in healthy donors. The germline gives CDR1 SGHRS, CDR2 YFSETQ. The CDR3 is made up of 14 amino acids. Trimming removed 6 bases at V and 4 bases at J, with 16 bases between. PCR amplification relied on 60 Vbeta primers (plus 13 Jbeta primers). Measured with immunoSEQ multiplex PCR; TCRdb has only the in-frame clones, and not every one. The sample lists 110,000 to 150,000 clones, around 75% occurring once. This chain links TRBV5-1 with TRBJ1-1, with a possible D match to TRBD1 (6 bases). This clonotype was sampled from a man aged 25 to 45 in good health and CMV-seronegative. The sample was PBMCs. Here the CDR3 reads CASTSDSLSTEAFF. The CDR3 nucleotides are TGCGCCAGCACCTCGGACAGTTTGAGCACTGAAGCTTTCTTT.